This T cell receptor (beta chain) was sequenced during a study of vaccination and CD4 T cells after COVID-19. Study-wide context: Each post-COVID sample was drawn after diagnosis, and the median interval was approximately 100 days (range 35 to 161). SARS-CoV-2, HCoV-NL63, HCoV-OC43 and HCoV-229E supplied the overlapping spike peptides used to stimulate cells.

Note on this clonotype: Its specificity is unknown.

Treatment in this sample: approximately nine-day PBMC culture with coronavirus spike peptide pools or control peptides (ViraFEST assay). Scientists ran DNA taken from cultured CD4+ T cells through the Oncomine TCR Beta short-read assay for sequencing. Via MiXCR, TCRdb re-called the PCR reads, giving one row per CDR3 protein. Altogether approximately 14,000 distinct CDR3 sequences are present, approximately 57% being singletons, with the ten largest covering 6.5% to 9%. Material: CD4+ T cells from blood, cultured in vitro. The origin of this receptor is a human donor who had recovered from COVID-19.

CDR3 sequence reads: CASSSQAAGFYEQFF. CDR3 DNA: TGTGCCAGCAGCTCCCAAGCGGCTGGGTTCTACGAGCAGTTCTTC. The chain couples TRBV7-9 to TRBJ2-1, with D tentatively TRBD2 (5 bases). Germline CDR1 reads SEHNR; CDR2 reads FQNEAQ (reference sequence). The CDR3 length is 15 residues. Trimming pared 4 bases from V and 10 bases from J, leaving 20 bases between.